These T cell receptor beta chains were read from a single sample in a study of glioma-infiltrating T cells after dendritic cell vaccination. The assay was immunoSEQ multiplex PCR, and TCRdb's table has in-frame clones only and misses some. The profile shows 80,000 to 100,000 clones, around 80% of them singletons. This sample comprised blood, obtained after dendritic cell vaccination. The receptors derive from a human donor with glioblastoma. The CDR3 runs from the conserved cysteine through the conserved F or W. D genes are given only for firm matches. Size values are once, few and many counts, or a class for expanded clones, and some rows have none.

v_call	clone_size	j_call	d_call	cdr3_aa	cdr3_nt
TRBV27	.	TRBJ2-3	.	CASSLLAVGGTDTQYF	TGTGCCAGCAGTTTATTGGCGGTAGGGGGCACAGATACGCAGTATTTT
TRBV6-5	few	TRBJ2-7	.	CASSRDFPYEQYF	TGTGCCAGCAGTAGGGACTTCCCCTACGAGCAGTACTTC
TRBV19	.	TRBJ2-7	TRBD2	CASRDTGGVSQYF	TGTGCCAGTAGGGATACCGGGGGGGTATCTCAGTACTTC
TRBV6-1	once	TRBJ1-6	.	CASREGPFQNSPLHF	TGTGCCAGCCGAGAAGGGCCGTTCCAAAATTCACCCCTCCACTTT
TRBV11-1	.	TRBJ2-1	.	CASSSIYEQFF	TGTGCCAGCAGCTCTATTTATGAGCAGTTCTTC
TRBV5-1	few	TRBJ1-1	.	CASSLAGGSMNTEAFF	TGCGCCAGCAGCTTGGCCGGGGGTTCTATGAACACTGAAGCTTTCTTT
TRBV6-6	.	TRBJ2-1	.	CASSSQGSYNEQFF	TGTGCCAGCAGCTCACAGGGATCCTACAATGAGCAGTTCTTC
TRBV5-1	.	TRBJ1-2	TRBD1	CASSLGTGIGGYTF	TGCGCCAGCAGCTTGGGGACAGGGATCGGTGGCTACACCTTC
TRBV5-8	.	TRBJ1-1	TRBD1	CASSLWTGILGEAFF	TGTGCCAGCAGCTTGTGGACAGGGATATTGGGTGAAGCTTTCTTT
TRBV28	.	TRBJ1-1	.	CASSLLGGKTTEAFF	TGTGCCAGCAGTTTACTAGGAGGGAAGACCACTGAAGCTTTCTTT
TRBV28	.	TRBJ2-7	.	CASRLTRGFVEQYF	TGTGCCAGCAGACTGACACGGGGTTTCGTCGAGCAGTACTTC
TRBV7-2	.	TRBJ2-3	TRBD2	CASSLRGLAGLSTDTQYF	TGTGCCAGCAGCTTAAGGGGACTAGCGGGGTTAAGCACAGATACGCAGTATTTT
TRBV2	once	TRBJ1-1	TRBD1	CASRPRQGNTEAFF	TGTGCCAGCAGACCAAGACAGGGGAACACTGAAGCTTTCTTT
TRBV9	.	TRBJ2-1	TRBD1	CASSVGGGQGKVSNEQFF	TGTGCCAGCAGCGTAGGGGGGGGACAGGGCAAAGTAAGCAATGAGCAGTTCTTC
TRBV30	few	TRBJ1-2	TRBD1	CAWRVGLRGRWSGYTF	TGTGCCTGGAGGGTGGGTCTCAGGGGGCGATGGAGTGGCTACACCTTC
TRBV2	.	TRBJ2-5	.	CASSEARVGWETQYF	TGTGCCAGCAGTGAAGCGCGTGTGGGCTGGGAGACCCAGTACTTC
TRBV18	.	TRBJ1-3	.	CASSPGTTSGNTIYF	TGTGCCAGCTCACCCGGGACAACCTCTGGAAACACCATATATTTT
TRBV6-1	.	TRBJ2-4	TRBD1	CASSYRGRQNIQYF	TGTGCCAGCAGCTACAGGGGGCGCCAAAACATTCAGTACTTC
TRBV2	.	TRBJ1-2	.	CASREGTNYGYTF	TGTGCCAGCCGCGAGGGTACTAACTATGGCTACACCTTC
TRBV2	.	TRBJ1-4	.	CASSEQRTNEKLFF	TGTGCCAGCAGTGAACAGCGAACGAATGAAAAACTGTTTTTT
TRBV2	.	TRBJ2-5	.	CASSDRGGSQETQYF	TGTGCCAGCAGTGACCGCGGAGGGAGCCAAGAGACCCAGTACTTC
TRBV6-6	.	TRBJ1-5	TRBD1	CASSYTTGLNQPQHF	TGTGCCAGCAGTTACACGACAGGGCTCAATCAGCCCCAGCATTTT
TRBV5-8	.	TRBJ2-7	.	CASSLNGDYEQYF	TGTGCCAGCAGCTTGAACGGGGACTACGAGCAGTACTTC
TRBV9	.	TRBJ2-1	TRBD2	CASSLTSGANNEQFF	TGTGCCAGCAGTCTCACTAGCGGGGCTAACAATGAGCAGTTCTTC
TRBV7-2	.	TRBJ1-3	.	CASSRGGTSFSGNTIYF	TGTGCCAGCAGCAGGGGCGGGACCTCTTTCTCTGGAAACACCATATATTTT
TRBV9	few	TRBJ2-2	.	CASSDSFTGELFF	TGTGCCAGCAGTGACTCGTTCACCGGGGAGCTGTTTTTT
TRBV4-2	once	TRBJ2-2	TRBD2	CASSQETSGNTGELFF	TGTGCCAGCAGCCAGGAGACTAGCGGGAACACCGGGGAGCTGTTTTTT
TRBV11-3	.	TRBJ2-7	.	CASSSGGGQGSHEQYF	TGTGCCAGCAGCTCGGGGGGGGGACAGGGAAGCCACGAGCAGTACTTC
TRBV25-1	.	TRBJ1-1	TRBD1	CASSEGFGTGDMNTEAFF	TGTGCCAGCAGTGAAGGGTTTGGGACAGGGGACATGAACACTGAAGCTTTCTTT
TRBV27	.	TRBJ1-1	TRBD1	CASSFLSTGGAEAFF	TGTGCCAGCAGTTTCCTATCAACAGGGGGGGCTGAAGCTTTCTTT
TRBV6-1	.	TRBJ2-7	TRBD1	CASLLGQGAGEQYF	TGTGCCAGCCTCTTGGGACAGGGGGCGGGCGAGCAGTACTTC
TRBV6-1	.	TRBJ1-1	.	CAGGKQLNTEAFF	TGTGCCGGGGGGAAACAGCTGAACACTGAAGCTTTCTTT
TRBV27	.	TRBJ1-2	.	CASSFQGANGYTF	TGTGCCAGCAGTTTCCAAGGGGCCAATGGCTACACCTTC
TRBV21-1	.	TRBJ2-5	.	CASNGVEETQYF	TGTGCCAGCAACGGGGTTGAAGAGACCCAGTACTTC
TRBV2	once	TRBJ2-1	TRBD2	CASSEGPLAGGYEQFF	TGTGCCAGCAGTGAAGGTCCCCTAGCGGGAGGATATGAGCAGTTCTTC
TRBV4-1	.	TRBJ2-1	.	CASSQEQGRVLSPNEQFF	TGCGCCAGCAGCCAAGAGCAAGGCAGGGTCCTTTCCCCCAATGAGCAGTTCTTC
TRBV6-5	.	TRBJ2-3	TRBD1	CASSSSRGRADTQYF	TGTGCCAGCAGTTCCTCCAGGGGGCGCGCAGATACGCAGTATTTT
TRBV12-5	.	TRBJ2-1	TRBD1	CASGLAPKDRGVSNEQFF	TGTGCTAGTGGTTTGGCCCCTAAGGACAGGGGAGTAAGCAATGAGCAGTTCTTC
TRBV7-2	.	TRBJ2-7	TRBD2	CASSITTSGVDEQYF	TGTGCCAGCAGCATAACCACTAGCGGGGTCGACGAGCAGTACTTC
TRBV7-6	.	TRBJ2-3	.	CASSAQGSTDTQYF	TGTGCCAGCAGCGCGCAGGGTAGCACAGATACGCAGTATTTT
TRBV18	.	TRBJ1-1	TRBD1	CASSPPSGGDAFF	TGTGCCAGCTCACCACCCTCAGGGGGTGATGCTTTCTTT
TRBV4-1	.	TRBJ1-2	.	CASSQETGDRYYGYTF	TGCGCCAGCAGCCAGGAGACGGGAGACAGATACTATGGCTACACCTTC
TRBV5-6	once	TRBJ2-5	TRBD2	CASSYTRLAEETQYF	TGTGCCAGCAGCTATACCCGACTAGCAGAAGAGACCCAGTACTTC
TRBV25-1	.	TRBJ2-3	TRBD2	CASSEAGGQDTQYF	TGTGCCAGCAGTGAAGCGGGGGGGCAAGATACGCAGTATTTT
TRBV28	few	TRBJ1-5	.	CASKRQAWGQPQHF	TGTGCCAGCAAAAGACAGGCCTGGGGACAGCCCCAGCATTTT
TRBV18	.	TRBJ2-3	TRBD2	CASSPYPTSGRSTDTQYF	TGTGCCAGCTCACCGTATCCGACTAGCGGTCGTAGCACAGATACGCAGTATTTT
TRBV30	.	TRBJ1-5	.	CAWSARVGQPQHF	TGTGCCTGGAGTGCGAGGGTGGGACAGCCCCAGCATTTT
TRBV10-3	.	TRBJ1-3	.	CATQGGIGNTIYF	TGTGCCACCCAAGGGGGTATCGGAAACACCATATATTTT
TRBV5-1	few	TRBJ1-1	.	CASSTGYTEAFF	TGCGCCAGCAGCACGGGGTACACTGAAGCTTTCTTT
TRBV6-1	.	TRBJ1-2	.	CASSDGGFWGYTF	TGTGCCAGCAGTGACGGGGGATTTTGGGGCTACACCTTC